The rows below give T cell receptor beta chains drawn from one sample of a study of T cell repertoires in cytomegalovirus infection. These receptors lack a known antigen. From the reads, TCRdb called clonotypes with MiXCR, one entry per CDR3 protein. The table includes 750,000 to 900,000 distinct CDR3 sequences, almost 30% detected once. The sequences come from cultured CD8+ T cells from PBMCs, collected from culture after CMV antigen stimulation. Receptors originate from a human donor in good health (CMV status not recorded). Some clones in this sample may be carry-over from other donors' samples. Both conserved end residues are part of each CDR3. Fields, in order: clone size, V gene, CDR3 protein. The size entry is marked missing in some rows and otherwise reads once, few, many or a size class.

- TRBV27 CASSLSGGYGYTF
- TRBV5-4 CTSSRLAGGVDNEQFF
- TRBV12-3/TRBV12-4 CASSLALEMTEAFF
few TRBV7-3 CASSSRPDAYEQFF
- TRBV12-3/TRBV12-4 CASSLGPPGSNQPQHF
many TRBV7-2 CASRGTWAGEYSEQYF
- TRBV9 CASSWDLMGTDTQYF
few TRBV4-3 CASSQGPGRRHPNEKLFF
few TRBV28 CASSLVVNAGARTDTQYF
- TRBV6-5 CASSYWERNGYEQYF
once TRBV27 CASSLSRGTDKLFF
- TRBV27 CASSNRVFGETQYF
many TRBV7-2 CASSQSNSGGSYEQYF
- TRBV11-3 CASSPGTGGFMSF
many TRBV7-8 CASSFRRGYYNEQFF
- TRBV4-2 CASSQESVGVAVNLGNEQFF
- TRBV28 CASSLANYNSPLHF
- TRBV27 CASSLSRNLGNTEAFF
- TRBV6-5 CASSPQGGLVYGYTF
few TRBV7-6 CASSNWDRTYQETQYF
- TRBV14 CASSQDLASGGAADTGELFF
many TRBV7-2 CASSPRLALTDTQYF
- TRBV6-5 CASSYEGGQDTQYF